The 18 T cell receptor beta chains below come from one sample, sequenced in a study of graft-versus-host responses after intestinal transplantation (dated by TCRdb to about 2021). Read against the paper, the sample's time point label means: cells obtained before transplantation from donor or recipient. These receptors' antigens are unknown. Libraries came from the immunoSEQ multiplex PCR assay. TCRdb holds this immuneACCESS table with in-frame rearrangements only. Some clones are missing; in checked studies, unresolved V genes explain under half, and the rest has no known cause. This sample holds roughly 120,000 clones; approximately 92% were observed only once. Of the sample, less than 0.55% is held by the ten largest clones. Here the sequenced sample was unstimulated CD8+ T cells sorted from spleen or lymph node cells, taken before intestinal transplant. The receptors were gathered from a human donor who received an intestinal transplant.

The chain recombines TRBV5-1 with TRBJ2-2; D remains unclear. Trimming took 1 base from V and 4 from J, leaving 11 bases between them. Germline V lookup: CDR1 SGHRS, CDR2 YFSETQ. The CDR3 totals 15 residues. CDR3 bases: TGCGCCAGCAGCTTGCGCCAGGACGGCACCGGGGAGCTGTTTTTT. This codes for CASSLRQDGTGELFF.

The chain carries TRBV11-2 and TRBJ2-5; tentatively, D is TRBD2 (6 bases). The CDR3 is 15 amino acids. V was cut by 1 base and J by 0 bases, with 9 bases left in between. Germline values: CDR1 SGHAT, CDR2 FQNNGV. CDR3 coding DNA: TGTGCCAGCAGCTTAGCCCGGGACTACCAAGAGACCCAGTACTTC. It encodes CASSLARDYQETQYF.

V is TRBV30 and J is TRBJ1-4; TRBD1 is a possible D gene (5 bases). The CDR3 runs 12 residues. Trimming shortened V by 1 base and J by 12 bases, and 12 bases separated the two germline ends. Germline CDR1 and CDR2: GTSNPN and SVGIG (reference sequence). The chain's CDR3 is CAWSGPAGELFF. DNA of the CDR3: TGTGCCTGGAGTGGGCCCGCGGGGGAACTGTTTTTT.

The J gene is TRBJ2-1, the V gene TRBV29-1, with 8 bases aligning to TRBD2. This CDR3 region has 15 residues. Germline trimming cut 1 base from V and 5 bases from J; bases unmatched to any gene: 7. CDR1 is SQVTM, CDR2 ANQGSEA, per germline. The CDR3 is CSVEGTETSDNEQFF. CDR3 sequence (DNA): TGCAGCGTTGAAGGGACAGAGACTAGCGACAATGAGCAGTTCTTC.

The chain links TRBV10-3 to TRBJ2-5; tentatively, D is TRBD1 or TRBD2 (6 bases each). This CDR3 is 15 amino acids long. Germline CDR1 is ENHRY and CDR2 is SYGVKD. Trimming removed 3 bases at V and 0 bases at J, with 11 bases between. Here the CDR3 DNA reads TGTGCCATCAGTGAACTAGGGGGGTACCAAGAGACCCAGTACTTC. Encoded protein: CAISELGGYQETQYF.

This clone was seen a single time. The gene calls are TRBV5-6 and TRBJ2-1; 8 bases align to TRBD2. The CDR3 loop spans 15 amino acids. Unmatched junction bases numbered 11, after V lost 5 bases and J lost 7 bases. Germline CDR1 reads SGHDT; CDR2 reads YYEEEE. Here the CDR3 DNA reads TGTGCCAGCAGGGTCCAGCGGGAGCTTGTAAATGAGCAGTTCTTC. Translation: CASRVQRELVNEQFF.

J is TRBJ1-1 and V is TRBV2; D call uncertain. The length of the CDR3 is 10 residues. V was shortened by 8 bases and J by 8 bases, with 9 bases between the two germline ends. CDR1 and CDR2 from the germline V gene are SNHLY and FYNNEI. CDR3 coding DNA: TGTGCCAGCGGTTACCGAGAAGCTTTCTTT. Translated, it gives CASGYREAFF.

The V gene is TRBV13, the J gene TRBJ2-7, with D uncertain. Trimming shortened V by 4 bases and J by 1 base, and 17 bases separated the two germline ends. The CDR3 totals 16 residues. Germline CDR1 PRHDT, CDR2 FYEKMQ (reference sequence). DNA of the CDR3: TGTGCCAGCAGCTACACCTGGGATTCGAAGTCCTACGAGCAGTACTTC. Its protein product is CASSYTWDSKSYEQYF.

The rearrangement joins TRBV2 to TRBJ2-3; TRBD1 matches at 7 bases. Trimming at V came to 6 bases and at J to 3 bases, leaving 9 bases not matched to a gene. The CDR3 has 15 residues. Germline CDR1 is SNHLY and CDR2 is FYNNEI. The CDR3 here is CASRFPGGQTDTQYF. The CDR3 DNA is TGTGCCAGCAGATTTCCAGGGGGTCAAACAGATACGCAGTATTTT.

The chain carries TRBV28 and TRBJ2-5, with 8 bases identical to TRBD2. The better agreement between TRBJ2-7 and the DNA end casts doubt on the J call. This CDR3 has 17 residues. The germline V gene has CDR1 MDHEN and CDR2 SYDVKM. The CDR3 DNA is TGTGCCAGCAGCCCCAAGAGCGGGAGTCTCCCGTCCTACGAGCAGTACTTC. Translating it yields CASSPKSGSLPSYEQYF.

This clone appeared a single time. The rearrangement links TRBV19 to TRBJ2-7; 7 positions agree with TRBD1. Germline CDR1 and CDR2: LNHDA and SQIVND (reference sequence). The trim removed 8 bases at V and 1 base at J, leaving 5 bases unmatched. The CDR3 contains 13 residues. CDR3 in amino acids: CASSPGQSYEQYF. CDR3 nucleotides: TGTGCCAGTTCTCCGGGACAGTCCTACGAGCAGTACTTC.

V gene TRBV27 combines with J gene TRBJ2-3, with a weak D call TRBD2 (6 bases). Germline V lookup: CDR1 MNHEY, CDR2 SMNVEV (reference sequence). The V end was cut by 1 base, the J end by 0 bases, with 17 bases between. The CDR3 loop spans 18 amino acids. In DNA form, the CDR3 reads TGTGCCAGCAGTTTATTATCCCGACTAGGAGTTAGCACAGATACGCAGTATTTT. Its translation is CASSLLSRLGVSTDTQYF.

The V call is TRBV13, the J call TRBJ2-3; TRBD2 aligns across 11 bases. CDR3 length: 19 residues. The junction had 18 bases not matched to a gene; V was cut back by 5 bases and J by 5 bases. CDR1 PRHDT and CDR2 FYEKMQ come from the germline V gene (reference sequence). CDR3 nucleotides: TGTGCCAGCAGCCCATTGGGTAGCGGGAGGGCCCTCATTAAAGATACGCAGTATTTT. Its translation: CASSPLGSGRALIKDTQYF.

The chain combines TRBV4-1 with TRBJ1-1; D not certain. CDR1 is MGHRA and CDR2 is YSYEKL in the germline V gene. V dropped 4 bases and J dropped 0 bases, with 12 bases sitting between them. This CDR3 has 15 residues. The CDR3 here is CASSPRGPVNTEAFF. Written as DNA, the CDR3 is TGCGCCAGCAGCCCCCGAGGACCCGTGAACACTGAAGCTTTCTTT.

The chain is built from TRBV27 and TRBJ1-2; the D gene is possibly TRBD1 (6 bases). V lost 6 bases and J lost 4, with 21 bases in between. Germline V lookup: CDR1 MNHEY, CDR2 SMNVEV (reference sequence). The CDR3 has 16 residues. This chain's CDR3 is CASRGHRETGFYGYTF. The CDR3 coding sequence is TGTGCCAGCAGGGGACATAGAGAGACAGGCTTCTATGGCTACACCTTC.

The rearrangement links TRBV7-9 to TRBJ2-3, with D possibly being TRBD2 (5 bases). The V gene lost 6 bases and the J gene lost 6 bases, with 13 bases spanning the gap. Per the germline V gene, CDR1 is SEHNR and CDR2 is FQNEAQ (reference sequence). CDR3 length: 13 residues. CDR3: CASRGSTIDTQYF. The CDR3 bases are TGTGCCAGCAGGGGATCGACTATCGATACGCAGTATTTT.

J is TRBJ2-7 and V is TRBV27; D uncertain. Trimming took off 3 bases at V and 2 bases at J, with 11 bases between the two ends. The CDR3 sequence is 14 residues long. The V gene's germline CDR1 is MNHEY and CDR2 SMNVEV (reference sequence). CDR3: CASSFADGPYEQYF. The CDR3 DNA reads as TGTGCCAGCAGTTTCGCGGACGGACCCTACGAGCAGTACTTC.

The V call is TRBV21-1, the J call TRBJ2-5; the table's D gene call, TRBD1, was not cross checked with the DNA. TRBV21-1 is assigned pseudogene status. CDR3 length: 14 residues. The CDR3 sequence: CASSKVWAWETQYF. The CDR3 DNA follows: TGTGCCAGCAGCAAAGTTTGGGCCTGGGAGACCCAGTACTTC.